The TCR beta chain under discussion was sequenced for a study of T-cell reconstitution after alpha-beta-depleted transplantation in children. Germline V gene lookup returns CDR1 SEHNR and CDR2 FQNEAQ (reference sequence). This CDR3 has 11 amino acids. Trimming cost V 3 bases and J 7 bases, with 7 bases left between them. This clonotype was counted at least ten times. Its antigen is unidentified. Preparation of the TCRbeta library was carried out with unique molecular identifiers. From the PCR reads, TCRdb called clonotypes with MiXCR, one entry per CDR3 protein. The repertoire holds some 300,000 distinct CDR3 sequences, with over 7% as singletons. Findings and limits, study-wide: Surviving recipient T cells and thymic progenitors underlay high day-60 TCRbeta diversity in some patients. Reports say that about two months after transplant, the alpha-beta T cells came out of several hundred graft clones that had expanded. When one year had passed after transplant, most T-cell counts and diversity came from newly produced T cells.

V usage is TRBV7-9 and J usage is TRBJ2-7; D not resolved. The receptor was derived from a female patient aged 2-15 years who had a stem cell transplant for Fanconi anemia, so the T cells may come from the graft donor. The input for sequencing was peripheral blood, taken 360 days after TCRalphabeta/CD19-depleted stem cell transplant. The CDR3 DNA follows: TGTGCCAGCAGCTTCGCCCGGGAGCAGTACTTC. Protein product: CASSFAREQYF.